This record covers a single T cell receptor beta chain. Original data processing: Amplification with reference gene primers provided the estimates of nucleated cell counts. Clones were sequenced by immunoSEQ multiplex PCR, and TCRdb holds only the in-frame ones, with some missing. From that table come the V and J calls and clone size; the DNA was used to work out D and trimming. This sample carries about half a million clones, approximately 85% of them seen once, and the ten largest clones take approximately 3.4%. This CDR3 is 13 amino acids long. Germline V CDR1 and CDR2: LNHDA, SQIVND (reference sequence). V lost 5 bases, J lost 7 bases, and 12 bases lay in between. This entry is derived from a study of blood T cell repertoires in COVID-19. On the study more broadly: The United States, Italy and Spain provided the acute and convalescent COVID-19 samples.

The chain is built from TRBV19 and TRBJ2-1; D is ambiguous. The sequenced sample was peripheral blood. This TCR came from a human donor in a cohort sampled during active COVID-19. This CDR3 reads CASSALEVNEQFF. CDR3 bases: TGTGCCAGTAGTGCCCTCGAGGTGAATGAGCAGTTCTTC.